A selection of T cell receptor beta chains follows, all from one sample in a study of blood T cells in healthy people across ages. TCRdb itself ran the 5' RACE reads through MiXCR, one entry per CDR3 protein. The sample records roughly 500,000 distinct CDR3 sequences, 27% being singletons. Sequenced material: blood. Receptors were obtained from a woman aged 70 to 79 in good health. Each CDR3 is given with its conserved first and last residue. The D gene is left open where the match is weak. Clone size, where shown, is once, few, many, or a class for clones that have expanded.

J	V	size	D	CDR3	DNA
TRBJ2-7	TRBV4-3	-	-	CASSQDQAHYEQYF	TGCGCCAGCAGCCAAGATCAGGCCCACTACGAGCAGTACTTC
TRBJ2-6	TRBV7-3	few	-	CASSATSMGSGANVLTF	TGTGCCAGCAGCGCCACTTCGATGGGGTCTGGGGCCAACGTCCTGACTTTC
TRBJ2-7	TRBV5-1	-	-	CASSLGPLYEQYF	TGCGCCAGCAGCTTAGGACCCCTCTACGAGCAGTACTTC
TRBJ1-2	TRBV6-2/TRBV6-3	-	-	CASSYPYRQAHYGYTF	TGTGCCAGCAGTTACCCTTACCGACAGGCCCACTATGGCTACACCTTC
TRBJ1-3	TRBV25-1	-	TRBD1	CASTLDRSISGNTIYF	TGTGCCAGCACCCTGGACAGGTCCATCTCTGGAAACACCATATATTTT
TRBJ2-5	TRBV12-3/TRBV12-4	few	-	CASSRGTGFQETQYF	TGTGCCAGCAGTCGCGGTACAGGATTCCAAGAGACCCAGTACTTC
TRBJ2-7	TRBV6-5	-	-	CARGGAYEQYF	TGTGCCAGGGGGGGGGCTTACGAGCAGTACTTC
TRBJ2-1	TRBV5-1	-	TRBD2	CASSLASSGGYNEQFF	TGCGCCAGCAGCTTGGCGTCCAGCGGGGGCTACAATGAGCAGTTCTTC
TRBJ2-2	TRBV20-1	-	-	CSARDGRQGVGSGELFF	TGCAGTGCTAGAGATGGCCGTCAGGGCGTCGGTTCCGGGGAGCTGTTTTTT
TRBJ2-1	TRBV6-1	-	TRBD2	CASSGGLAGAIYNEQFF	TGTGCCAGCAGTGGAGGACTAGCGGGGGCCATCTACAATGAGCAGTTCTTC
TRBJ1-1	TRBV29-1	few	TRBD1	CSVNKITGGWPNTEAFF	TGCAGCGTCAACAAGATCACAGGGGGGTGGCCGAACACTGAAGCTTTCTTT
TRBJ2-2	TRBV7-2	many	-	CASSLEWDTGELFF	TGTGCCAGCAGCTTAGAGTGGGACACCGGGGAGCTGTTTTTT
TRBJ2-5	TRBV4-1	few	TRBD2	CASSPTGTNRETQYF	TGCGCCAGCAGCCCTACCGGGACTAACAGAGAGACCCAGTACTTC
TRBJ1-2	TRBV5-1	-	TRBD1	CASSLDAGQRLDDYTF	TGCGCCAGCAGCTTGGATGCGGGACAGCGGTTGGATGACTACACCTTC
TRBJ2-7	TRBV7-9	-	-	CASSLVVSPYEQYF	TGTGCCAGCAGCTTAGTGGTCAGTCCCTACGAGCAGTACTTC
TRBJ1-1	TRBV4-2	-	-	CANSQLFQDSNTEAFF	TGTGCCAACAGCCAACTATTTCAGGATTCGAACACTGAAGCTTTCTTT
TRBJ1-1	TRBV3-1	few	-	CASSQGGREVAAFF	TGTGCCAGCAGCCAAGGAGGAAGAGAAGTTGCAGCTTTCTTT
TRBJ2-3	TRBV29-1	-	-	CSVDLGSSSTDTQYF	TGCAGCGTTGACCTCGGAAGTTCTAGCACAGATACGCAGTATTTT
TRBJ1-1	TRBV5-1	-	-	CASGEGRWSTEAFF	TGCGCCAGCGGGGAGGGGCGGTGGAGTACTGAAGCTTTCTTT
TRBJ2-3	TRBV4-1	-	TRBD2	CASSQEPELAGGVGTDTQYF	TGCGCCAGCAGCCAAGAACCGGAACTAGCGGGGGGCGTTGGCACAGATACGCAGTATTTT
TRBJ1-2	TRBV5-1	many	-	CASSLASGSPYGYTF	TGCGCCAGCAGCTTGGCCTCAGGTTCTCCCTATGGCTACACCTTC
TRBJ1-2	TRBV6-4	few	TRBD1	CASSDSIFTGEGYTF	TGTGCCAGCAGTGACTCGATTTTTACAGGGGAAGGCTACACCTTC
TRBJ2-5	TRBV7-9	few	-	CASSWGDETQYF	TGTGCCAGCAGTTGGGGGGATGAGACCCAGTACTTC
TRBJ2-1	TRBV6-2/TRBV6-3	-	-	CASSYRGGGDYNEQFF	TGTGCCAGCAGTTACCGGGGCGGGGGCGACTACAATGAGCAGTTCTTC
TRBJ1-2	TRBV5-1	-	TRBD1	CASSPGTGKGYTF	TGCGCCAGCAGCCCGGGGACAGGGAAAGGCTACACCTTC
TRBJ2-3	TRBV5-1	few	-	CASSWTGASTDTQYF	TGCGCCAGCAGCTGGACGGGGGCGAGCACAGATACGCAGTATTTT
TRBJ2-1	TRBV11-2	few	TRBD1	CASSLGTGTFDNEQFF	TGTGCCAGCAGCTTAGGGACAGGGACCTTTGACAATGAGCAGTTCTTC
TRBJ1-4	TRBV7-9	-	-	CASSLAVGWITTNEKLFF	TGTGCCAGCAGCTTAGCCGTCGGGTGGATAACAACTAATGAAAAACTGTTTTTT
TRBJ2-5	TRBV4-2	few	-	CASSQDLGRETQYF	TGTGCCAGCAGCCAAGATTTGGGCCGAGAGACCCAGTACTTC
TRBJ2-1	TRBV25-1	-	TRBD2	CASSGSGSKSYNEQFF	TGTGCCAGCAGTGGTAGCGGGAGTAAGTCCTACAATGAGCAGTTCTTC
TRBJ2-3	TRBV3-1	-	TRBD2	CASKQRGSDTQYF	TGTGCCAGCAAGCAGCGGGGGAGCGATACGCAGTATTTT
TRBJ2-5	TRBV24-1	few	TRBD1	CATSDPGQGGETQYF	TGTGCCACCAGTGACCCTGGACAGGGTGGAGAGACCCAGTACTTC
TRBJ1-1	TRBV2	few	TRBD1	CASRGLQGASTEAFF	TGTGCCAGCAGAGGATTACAGGGGGCATCCACTGAAGCTTTCTTT
TRBJ2-1	TRBV6-2/TRBV6-3	few	-	CASSSQGTYNEQFF	TGTGCCAGCTCAAGTCAGGGTACCTACAATGAGCAGTTCTTC
TRBJ2-7	TRBV5-1	-	TRBD1	CASSLTGVYEQYF	TGCGCCAGCAGCTTGACAGGGGTTTACGAGCAGTACTTC
TRBJ2-5	TRBV7-2	few	TRBD2	CASSRQFRTSGGETQYF	TGTGCCAGCAGCCGACAATTCCGGACTAGCGGGGGGGAGACCCAGTACTTC
TRBJ2-3	TRBV5-6	-	-	CASSRQNTDTQYF	TGTGCCAGCAGCAGGCAAAACACAGATACGCAGTATTTT
TRBJ2-5	TRBV11-2	few	-	CASSLWQRGVGETQYF	TGTGCCAGCAGCTTATGGCAAAGGGGGGTGGGTGAGACCCAGTACTTC
TRBJ1-5	TRBV3-1	few	-	CASSQETGGSNQPQHF	TGTGCCAGCAGCCAAGAAACCGGGGGTAGCAATCAGCCCCAGCATTTT
TRBJ2-7	TRBV2	-	-	CASASYEQYF	TGTGCCAGCGCCTCCTACGAGCAGTACTTC
TRBJ1-5	TRBV3-1	-	TRBD1	CASSQDWGQGVQPQHF	TGTGCCAGCAGCCAAGATTGGGGACAGGGAGTTCAGCCCCAGCATTTT
TRBJ1-2	TRBV21-1	few	-	CASSKGMQGLNYGYTF	TGTGCCAGCAGCAAAGGCATGCAGGGGTTGAACTATGGCTACACCTTC
TRBJ2-5	TRBV5-1	many	-	CASSLARKETQYF	TGCGCCAGCAGCTTGGCTAGAAAAGAGACCCAGTACTTC
TRBJ2-5	TRBV15	once	-	CATSRDDAKVGETQYF	TGTGCCACCAGCAGAGATGACGCCAAAGTCGGGGAGACCCAGTACTTC
TRBJ1-2	TRBV7-2	-	TRBD1	CASSRFEGALGYTF	TGTGCCAGCAGCCGGTTCGAGGGGGCGCTTGGCTACACCTTC
TRBJ2-1	TRBV9	-	-	CASSMGPDNEQFF	TGTGCCAGCAGCATGGGCCCTGACAATGAGCAGTTCTTC
TRBJ1-2	TRBV3-1	few	TRBD1	CASSQESTGGRGYTF	TGTGCCAGCAGCCAAGAATCGACAGGGGGCAGGGGCTACACCTTC
TRBJ1-1	TRBV6-6	few	-	CACHLAGPNTEAFF	TGTGCCTGCCACCTGGCGGGCCCGAACACTGAAGCTTTCTTT
TRBJ2-5	TRBV7-2	-	-	CASSRSRSGETQYF	TGTGCCAGCAGTAGATCTAGGTCTGGGGAGACCCAGTACTTC
TRBJ2-2	TRBV3-1	few	-	CASSRTIYAGELFF	TGTGCCAGCAGCCGAACGATCTATGCCGGGGAGCTGTTTTTT
TRBJ2-3	TRBV12-3/TRBV12-4	-	TRBD2	CASSRGTSGNTDTQYF	TGTGCCAGCAGCCGTGGGACTAGCGGAAACACAGATACGCAGTATTTT
TRBJ1-1	TRBV20-1	few	-	CSVRPQITEAFF	TGCAGTGTTAGGCCACAGATAACTGAAGCTTTCTTT
TRBJ2-3	TRBV7-2	-	-	CASSLPPGRSGTDTQYF	TGTGCCAGCAGCTTACCCCCGGGACGGAGTGGCACAGATACGCAGTATTTT
TRBJ2-7	TRBV9	few	TRBD2	CASSVEASGGNEQYF	TGTGCCAGCAGCGTAGAGGCTAGCGGGGGCAACGAGCAGTACTTC
TRBJ1-1	TRBV12-3/TRBV12-4	-	-	CASSLGLGQARTEAFF	TGTGCCAGCAGTTTAGGTCTTGGACAAGCGAGGACTGAAGCTTTCTTT